The entry below describes one T cell receptor (beta chain). Its antigen remains undetermined. No much larger clone exists at a distance of one base, and base qualities are not known. TCRbeta CDR3 regions were amplified from genomic DNA using the immunoSEQ Assay, a bias-controlled multiplex PCR. Per the source publication's procedure: Nucleated cell counts per sample were estimated from amplification of reference gene primers within the assay. To quantify the absolute abundance of each unique TCRbeta CDR3 rearrangement, sequence reads were collapsed and filtered. For each sample, productive Simpson clonality was calculated as the square root of Simpson's diversity index across productive rearrangements. TCRdb took this table from immuneACCESS and kept in-frame rearrangements with V and J called. Such tables lack part of the clones; where checked against another copy, unresolved V genes explain under half of the gap, and the rest is unexplained. That table gives V, J and clone size, and the DNA gave D and trimming. Within this sample are some 200,000 clones, with 81% of them counted one time only. The leading ten clones occupy 11% of the sample.

One collaborating source in Seattle enrolled patients while the patients were actively infected and followed the patients over time throughout the course of disease. The collaborating institutions used their own protocols to collect whole blood in K2EDTA tubes. Collaborator samples were shipped for TCRbeta analysis as frozen whole blood, isolated PBMCs, or DNA extracted from either sample type. These data are taken from a study of blood T cell repertoires in COVID-19 (dated by TCRdb to 2018 to 2020). About the full investigation: Collaborator samples came from the United States, Italy and Spain and covered acute and convalescent phases of COVID-19. Nearly every sample came with metadata listing a de-identified subject ID, COVID-19 status, age in years and sex. The repertoires were released in a freely available public database meant as a resource for research on the immune response to SARS-CoV-2. Subjects who had been exposed to COVID-19, were actively infected with it, or had recovered from it provided the deeply sampled blood TCRbeta repertoires that made up the dataset. The prospective study material was composed of cDNA or gDNA derived from T cells, B-cell-depleted T cells, or PBMCs. Where HLA class I and class II types were available, the types were taken from metadata supplied by the sample provider, not from assay-based typing. Samples were obtained from the ongoing ImmuneRACE study (first 160 participants) and from 1,254 subjects provided by 6 global collaborators.

Study-level results and caveats: The amount of clinical and demographic metadata varied by source and participant and was provided uncurated.

V is trimmed back by 4 bases and J by 4 bases, and the junction contains 12 bases that no gene match accounts for. The CDR1 and CDR2 encoded by the germline V gene (reference sequence) are LNHNV and YYDKDF. From its cysteine to its phenylalanine, the CDR3 spans 19 amino acids. The retained sequence is limited to the CDR3, 57 bases, with the frame set at the first base. The receptor's source is a woman aged 40 to 50 with COVID-19, enrolled during active disease. Sequencing used peripheral blood. The chain employs TRBV15 and TRBJ2-1, with TRBD2 identical over 14 junction bases. This receptor carries the CDR3 CATSTRKRLAGGPYNEQFF. The nucleotides are TGTGCCACCAGCACCCGAAAACGACTAGCGGGAGGGCCTTACAATGAGCAGTTCTTC.